This TCR beta chain appears in the sequencing data of a study of technical replicates of blood from a handful of donors. Sequencing was performed with immunoSEQ multiplex PCR; in TCRdb, only in-frame clones are kept and a portion is missing. The data hold around 70,000 clones, with approximately 94% observed a single time. CDR1 and CDR2 (germline): SGHDN, FVKESK. This CDR3 is built from 15 residues. V lost 3 bases to trimming and J lost 0 bases, with 6 bases between them. This chain links TRBV14 with TRBJ2-6, with D hard to call. This TCR came from a human donor in good health. Sequenced input: T cells isolated from PBMCs. The CDR3 here is CASSQFYSGANVLTF. In nucleotides, the CDR3 is TGTGCCAGCAGCCAGTTTTACTCTGGGGCCAACGTCCTGACTTTC.